This T cell receptor (beta chain) was captured by sequencing in a study of regulatory T cells in long-lasting Graves disease. Study summary: Positivity for TSH receptor antibodies plus over 5 years of antithyroid drugs meant persistent Graves' disease. Findings and caveats of the study: Persistent Graves' patients showed less TCR diversity than newly diagnosed ones.

Arm-PCR of CDR3 regions with iRepertoire HTBI primers generated TCR beta libraries. TCRdb re-called the multiplex PCR reads with MiXCR, one entry per CDR3 protein. The repertoire consists of under 450,000 distinct CDR3 sequences, with roughly a quarter occurring once and the leading ten covering approximately 26%. There are a few counts of this clonotype. Antigen: not known. Documented time point: persistent/refractory GD, antithyroid drugs over 5 years with positive TRAb. PBMC-extracted RNA yielded the TCR library. Source: peripheral blood mononuclear cells (PBMCs), taken when the disease was refractory, from a patient treated with antithyroid drugs. The receptor was isolated from a female donor with Graves disease.

The CDR3 DNA follows: TGTGCCAGCAGTCGCGTCCCGGGACAGGGGGCCGATACGCAGTATTTT. Its translation is CASSRVPGQGADTQYF. The V gene is TRBV6-1, the J gene TRBJ2-3; 12 bases are a match to TRBD1. Germline V gene lookup returns CDR1 MNHNS and CDR2 SASEGT. CDR3 size: 16 residues. Trimming removed 5 bases from V and 6 bases from J; junction bases left unmatched: 9.